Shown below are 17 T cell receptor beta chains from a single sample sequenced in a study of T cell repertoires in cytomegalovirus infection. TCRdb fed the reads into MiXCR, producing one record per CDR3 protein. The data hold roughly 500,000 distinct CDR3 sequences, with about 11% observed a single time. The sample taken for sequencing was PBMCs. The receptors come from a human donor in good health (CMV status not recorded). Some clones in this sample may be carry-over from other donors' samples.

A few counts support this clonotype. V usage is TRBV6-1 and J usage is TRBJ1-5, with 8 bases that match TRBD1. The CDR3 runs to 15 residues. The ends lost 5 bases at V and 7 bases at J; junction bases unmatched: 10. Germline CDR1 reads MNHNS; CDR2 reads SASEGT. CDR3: CASSSDDRGWQPQHF. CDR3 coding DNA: TGTGCCAGCAGTTCCGATGACAGGGGATGGCAGCCCCAGCATTTT.

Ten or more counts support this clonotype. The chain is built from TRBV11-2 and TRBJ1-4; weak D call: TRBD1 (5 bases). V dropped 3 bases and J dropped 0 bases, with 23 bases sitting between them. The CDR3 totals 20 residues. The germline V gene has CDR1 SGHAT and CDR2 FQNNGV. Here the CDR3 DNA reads TGTGCCAGCAGCTTCCGGGGGTCCTCGGTATCGACTGCAACTAATGAAAAACTGTTTTTT. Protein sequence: CASSFRGSSVSTATNEKLFF. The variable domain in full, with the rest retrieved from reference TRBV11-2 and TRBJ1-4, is EAGVAQSPRYKIIEKRQSVAFWCNPISGHATLYWYQQILGQGPKLLIQFQNNGVVDDSQLPKDRFSAERLKGVDSTLKIQPAKLEDSAVYLCASSFRGSSVSTATNEKLFFGSGTQLSVL.

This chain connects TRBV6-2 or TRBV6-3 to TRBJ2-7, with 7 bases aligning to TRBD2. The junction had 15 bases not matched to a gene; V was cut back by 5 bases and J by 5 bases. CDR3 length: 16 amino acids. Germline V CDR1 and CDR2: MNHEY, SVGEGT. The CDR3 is CASSAWGGTSYHEQYF. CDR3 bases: TGTGCCAGCAGTGCGTGGGGGGGAACCTCCTACCACGAGCAGTACTTC.

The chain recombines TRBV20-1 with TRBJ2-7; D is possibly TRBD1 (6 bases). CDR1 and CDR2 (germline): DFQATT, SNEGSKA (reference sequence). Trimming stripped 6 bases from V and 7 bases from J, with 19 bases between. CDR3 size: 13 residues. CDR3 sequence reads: CSAEQGVEEEQYF. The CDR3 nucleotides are TGCAGTGCCGAACAGGGTGTCGAAGAAGAGCAGTACTTC.

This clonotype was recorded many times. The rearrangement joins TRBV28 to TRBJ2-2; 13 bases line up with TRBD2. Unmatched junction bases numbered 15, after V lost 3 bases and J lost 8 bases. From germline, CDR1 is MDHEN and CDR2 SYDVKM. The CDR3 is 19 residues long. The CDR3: CASSFLLRGTSGTRGELFF. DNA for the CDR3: TGTGCCAGCAGTTTCCTATTGCGGGGGACTAGCGGGACCCGAGGGGAGCTGTTTTTT.

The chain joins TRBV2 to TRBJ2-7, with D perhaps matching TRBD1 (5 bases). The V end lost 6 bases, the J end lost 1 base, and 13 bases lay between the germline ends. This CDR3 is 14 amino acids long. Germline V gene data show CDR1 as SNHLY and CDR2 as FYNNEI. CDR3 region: CASRAQGSSYEQYF. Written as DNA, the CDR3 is TGTGCCAGCAGGGCTCAGGGTTCATCCTACGAGCAGTACTTC.

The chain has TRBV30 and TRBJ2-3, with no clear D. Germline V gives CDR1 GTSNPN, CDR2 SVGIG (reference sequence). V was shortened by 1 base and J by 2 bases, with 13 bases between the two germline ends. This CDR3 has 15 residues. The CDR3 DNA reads TGTGCCTGGAGTGATACAGCCGACGACACAGATACGCAGTATTTT. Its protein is CAWSDTADDTDTQYF.

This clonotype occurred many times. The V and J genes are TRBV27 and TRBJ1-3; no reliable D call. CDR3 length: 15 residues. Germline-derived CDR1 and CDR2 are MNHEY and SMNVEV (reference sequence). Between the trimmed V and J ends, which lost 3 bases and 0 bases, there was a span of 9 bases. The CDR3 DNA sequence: TGTGCCAGCAGTTTTATTGGGAGCTCTGGAAACACCATATATTTT. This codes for CASSFIGSSGNTIYF.

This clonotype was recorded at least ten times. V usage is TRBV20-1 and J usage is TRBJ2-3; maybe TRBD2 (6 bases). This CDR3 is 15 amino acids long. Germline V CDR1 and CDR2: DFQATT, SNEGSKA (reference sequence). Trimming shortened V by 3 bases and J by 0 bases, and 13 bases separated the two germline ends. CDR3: CSARVTGRSTDTQYF. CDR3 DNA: TGCAGTGCTAGGGTGACCGGGAGAAGCACAGATACGCAGTATTTT.

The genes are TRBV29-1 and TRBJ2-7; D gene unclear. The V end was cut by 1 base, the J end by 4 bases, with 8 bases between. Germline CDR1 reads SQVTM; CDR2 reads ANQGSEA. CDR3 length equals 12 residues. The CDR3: CSVEGGRYEQYF. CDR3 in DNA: TGCAGCGTTGAAGGTGGGCGGTACGAGCAGTACTTC.

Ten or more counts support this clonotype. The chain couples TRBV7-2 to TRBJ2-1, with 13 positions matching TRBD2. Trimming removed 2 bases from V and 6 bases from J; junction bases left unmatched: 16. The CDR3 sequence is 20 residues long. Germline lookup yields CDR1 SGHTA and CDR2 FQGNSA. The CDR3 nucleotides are TGTGCCAGCAGCTTATGGGCCGGCACTAGCGGGAGGGCGACAACCAATGAGCAGTTCTTC. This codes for CASSLWAGTSGRATTNEQFF.

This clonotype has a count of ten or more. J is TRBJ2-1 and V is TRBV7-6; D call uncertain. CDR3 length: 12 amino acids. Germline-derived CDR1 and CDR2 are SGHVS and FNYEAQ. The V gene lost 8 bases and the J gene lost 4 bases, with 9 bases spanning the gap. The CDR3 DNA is TGTGCCAGCGCCTCACCATACAATGAGCAGTTCTTC. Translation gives CASASPYNEQFF.

The CDR3: CASSYQGAYTF. The DNA of the CDR3 is TGTGCCAGCAGTTATCAGGGAGCCTACACCTTC. The V call is TRBV27, the J call TRBJ1-2; D perhaps matches TRBD1 (5 bases). The CDR3 spans 11 residues. From germline, CDR1 is MNHEY and CDR2 SMNVEV (reference sequence). V shed 4 bases and J shed 10 bases, with 10 bases lying between them.

CDR3 in DNA: TGTGCCAGCTCCACCGGGCCCGGGACACAGAATCCAGATACGCAGTATTTT. It codes for CASSTGPGTQNPDTQYF. The V and J genes are TRBV18 and TRBJ2-3; weak D call: TRBD1 (6 bases). The germline V and J ends were trimmed by 6 bases and 4 bases, with 23 bases remaining between them. The CDR3 consists of 17 residues. Per the germline V gene, CDR1 is KGHSH and CDR2 is LQKENI.

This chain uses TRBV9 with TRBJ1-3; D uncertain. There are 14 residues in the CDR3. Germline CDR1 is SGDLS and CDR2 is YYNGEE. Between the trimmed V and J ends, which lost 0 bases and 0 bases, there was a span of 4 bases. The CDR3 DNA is TGTGCCAGCAGCGTAGTTAGCTCTGGAAACACCATATATTTT. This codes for CASSVVSSGNTIYF.

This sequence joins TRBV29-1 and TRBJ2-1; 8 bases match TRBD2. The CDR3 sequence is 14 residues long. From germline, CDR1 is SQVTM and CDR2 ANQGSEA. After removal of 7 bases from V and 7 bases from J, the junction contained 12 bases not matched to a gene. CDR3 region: CSATSGSIGNEQFF. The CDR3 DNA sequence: TGCAGCGCCACAAGCGGGAGTATAGGTAATGAGCAGTTCTTC.

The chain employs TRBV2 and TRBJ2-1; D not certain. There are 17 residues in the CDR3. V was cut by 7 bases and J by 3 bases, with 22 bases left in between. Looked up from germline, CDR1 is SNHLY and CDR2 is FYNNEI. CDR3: CASTGLVINPNYNEQFF. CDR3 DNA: TGTGCCAGCACCGGCCTAGTGATCAACCCGAACTACAATGAGCAGTTCTTC.